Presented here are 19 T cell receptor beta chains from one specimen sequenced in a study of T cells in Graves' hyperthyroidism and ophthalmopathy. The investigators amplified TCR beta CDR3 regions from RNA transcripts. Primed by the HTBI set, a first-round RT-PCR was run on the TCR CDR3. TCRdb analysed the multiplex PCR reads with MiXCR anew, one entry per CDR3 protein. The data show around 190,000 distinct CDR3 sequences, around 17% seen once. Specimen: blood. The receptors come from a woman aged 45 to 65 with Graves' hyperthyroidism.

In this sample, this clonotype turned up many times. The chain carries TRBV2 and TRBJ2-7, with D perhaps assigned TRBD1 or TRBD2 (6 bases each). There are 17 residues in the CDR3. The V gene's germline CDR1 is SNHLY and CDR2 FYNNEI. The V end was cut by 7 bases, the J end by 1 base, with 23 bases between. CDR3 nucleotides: TGTGCCAGCAACCTCCCGGGGGCAGGCTTAATTTCCTACGAGCAGTACTTC. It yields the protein CASNLPGAGLISYEQYF.

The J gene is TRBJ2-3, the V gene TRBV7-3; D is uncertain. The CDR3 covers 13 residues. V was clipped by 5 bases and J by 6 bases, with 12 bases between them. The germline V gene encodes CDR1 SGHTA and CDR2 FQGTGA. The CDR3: CASSPALWDTQYF. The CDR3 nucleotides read TGTGCCAGCAGCCCTGCCCTCTGGGATACGCAGTATTTT. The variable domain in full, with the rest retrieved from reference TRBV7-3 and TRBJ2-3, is GAGVSQTPSNKVTEKGKYVELRCDPISGHTALYWYRQSLGQGPEFLIYFQGTGAADDSGLPNDRFFAVRPEGSVSTLKIQRTERGDSAVYLCASSPALWDTQYFGPGTRLTVL.

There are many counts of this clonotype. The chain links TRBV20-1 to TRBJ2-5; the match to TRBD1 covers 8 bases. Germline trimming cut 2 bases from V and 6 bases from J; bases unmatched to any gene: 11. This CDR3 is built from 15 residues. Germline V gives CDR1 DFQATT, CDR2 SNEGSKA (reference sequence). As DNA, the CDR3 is TGCAGTGCTAGACCTCGGACAGGGTGGGAGAAGACCCAGTACTTC. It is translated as CSARPRTGWEKTQYF.

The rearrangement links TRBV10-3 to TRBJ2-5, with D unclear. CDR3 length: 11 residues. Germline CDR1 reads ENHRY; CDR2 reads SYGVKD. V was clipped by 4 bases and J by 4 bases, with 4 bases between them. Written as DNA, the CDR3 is TGTGCCATCAGTGTCGGAGAGACCCAGTACTTC. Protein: CAISVGETQYF.

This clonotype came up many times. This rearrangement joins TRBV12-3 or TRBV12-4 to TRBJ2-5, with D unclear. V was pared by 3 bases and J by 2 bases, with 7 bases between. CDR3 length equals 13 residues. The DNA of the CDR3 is TGTGCCAGCAGTTTGCAGGTACAAGAGACCCAGTACTTC. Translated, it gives CASSLQVQETQYF.

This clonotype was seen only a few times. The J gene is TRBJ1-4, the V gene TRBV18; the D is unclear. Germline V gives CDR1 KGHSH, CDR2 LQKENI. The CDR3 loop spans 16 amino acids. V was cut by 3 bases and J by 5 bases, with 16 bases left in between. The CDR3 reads CASSPDMLDRNEKLFF. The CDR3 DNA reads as TGTGCCAGCTCACCCGACATGCTCGATAGGAATGAAAAACTGTTTTTT. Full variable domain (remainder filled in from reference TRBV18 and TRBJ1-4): NAGVMQNPRHLVRRRGQEARLRCSPMKGHSHVYWYRQLPEEGLKFMVYLQKENIIDESGMPKERFSAEFPKEGPSILRIQQVVRGDSAAYFCASSPDMLDRNEKLFFGSGTQLSVL.

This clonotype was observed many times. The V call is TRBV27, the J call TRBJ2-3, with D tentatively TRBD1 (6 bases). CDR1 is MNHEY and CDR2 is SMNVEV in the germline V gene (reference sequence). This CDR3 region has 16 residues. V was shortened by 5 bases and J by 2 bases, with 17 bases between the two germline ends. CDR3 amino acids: CASSIAGASLTDTQYF. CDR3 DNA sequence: TGTGCCAGCAGTATCGCAGGGGCATCACTCACAGATACGCAGTATTTT.

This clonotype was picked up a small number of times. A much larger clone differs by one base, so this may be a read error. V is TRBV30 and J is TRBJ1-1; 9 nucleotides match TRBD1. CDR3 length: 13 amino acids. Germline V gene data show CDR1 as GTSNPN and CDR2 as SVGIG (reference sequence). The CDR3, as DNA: TGTGCCGGGCAACAGGGGGCGACGACTGAAGCTTCCTTT. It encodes CAGQQGATTEASF.

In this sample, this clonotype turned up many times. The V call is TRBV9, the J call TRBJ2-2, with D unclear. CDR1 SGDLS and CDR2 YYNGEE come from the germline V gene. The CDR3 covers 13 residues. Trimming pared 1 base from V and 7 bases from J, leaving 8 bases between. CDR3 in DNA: TGTGCCAGCAGCGTAAGCCAGGTCGGGGAGCTGTTTTTT. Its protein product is CASSVSQVGELFF.

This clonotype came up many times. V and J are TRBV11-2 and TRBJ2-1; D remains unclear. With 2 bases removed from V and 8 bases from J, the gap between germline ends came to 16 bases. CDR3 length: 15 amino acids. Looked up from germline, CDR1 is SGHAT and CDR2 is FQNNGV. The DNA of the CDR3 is TGTGCCAGCAGCTTATTGAACAAGGGCAAGGATGAGCAGTTCTTC. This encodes CASSLLNKGKDEQFF. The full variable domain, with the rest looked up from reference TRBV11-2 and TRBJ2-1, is EAGVAQSPRYKIIEKRQSVAFWCNPISGHATLYWYQQILGQGPKLLIQFQNNGVVDDSQLPKDRFSAERLKGVDSTLKIQPAKLEDSAVYLCASSLLNKGKDEQFFGPGTRLTVL.

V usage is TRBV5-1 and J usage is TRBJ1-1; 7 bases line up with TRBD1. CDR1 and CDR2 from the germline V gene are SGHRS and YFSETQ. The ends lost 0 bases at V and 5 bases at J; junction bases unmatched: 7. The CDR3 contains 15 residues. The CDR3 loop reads CASSLGEGGGTEAFF. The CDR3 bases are TGCGCCAGCAGCTTGGGCGAAGGGGGCGGTACTGAAGCTTTCTTT.

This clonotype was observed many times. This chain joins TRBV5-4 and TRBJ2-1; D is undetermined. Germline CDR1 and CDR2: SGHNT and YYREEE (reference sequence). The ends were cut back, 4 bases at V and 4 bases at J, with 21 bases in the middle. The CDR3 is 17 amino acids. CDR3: CASSPTFWRSLYNEQFF. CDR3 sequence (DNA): TGTGCCAGCAGCCCTACGTTTTGGCGGAGCCTTTACAATGAGCAGTTCTTC.

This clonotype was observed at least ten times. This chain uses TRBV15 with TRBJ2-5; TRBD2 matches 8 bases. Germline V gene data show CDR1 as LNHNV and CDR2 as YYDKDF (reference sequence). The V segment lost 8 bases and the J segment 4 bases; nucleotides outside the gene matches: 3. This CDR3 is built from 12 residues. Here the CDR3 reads CATGGGRETQYF. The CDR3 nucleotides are TGTGCCACCGGCGGGGGGCGAGAGACCCAGTACTTC.

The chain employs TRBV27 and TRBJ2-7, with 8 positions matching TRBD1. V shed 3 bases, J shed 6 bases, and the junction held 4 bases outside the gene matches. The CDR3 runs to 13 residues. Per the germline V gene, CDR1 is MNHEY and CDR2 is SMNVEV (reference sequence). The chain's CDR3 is CASSFMDRVEQYF. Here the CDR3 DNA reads TGTGCCAGCAGTTTCATGGACAGGGTCGAGCAGTACTTC.

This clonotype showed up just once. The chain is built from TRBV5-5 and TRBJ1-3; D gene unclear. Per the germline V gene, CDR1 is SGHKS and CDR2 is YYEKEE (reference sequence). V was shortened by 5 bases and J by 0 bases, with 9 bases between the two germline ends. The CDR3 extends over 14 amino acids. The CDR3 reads CASRARGSGNTIYF. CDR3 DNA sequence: TGTGCCAGCAGAGCCCGGGGCTCTGGAAACACCATATATTTT.

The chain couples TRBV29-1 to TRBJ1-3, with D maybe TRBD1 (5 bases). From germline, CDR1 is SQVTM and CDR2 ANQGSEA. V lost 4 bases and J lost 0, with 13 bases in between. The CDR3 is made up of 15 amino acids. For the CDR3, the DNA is TGCAGCGTTGTGAACCCAGGGCTCTCTGGAAACACCATATATTTT. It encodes CSVVNPGLSGNTIYF. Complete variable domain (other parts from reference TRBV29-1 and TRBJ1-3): SAVISQKPSRDICQRGTSLTIQCQVDSQVTMMFWYRQQPGQSLTLIATANQGSEATYESGFVIDKFPISRPNLTFSTLTVSNMSPEDSSIYLCSVVNPGLSGNTIYFGEGSWLTVV.

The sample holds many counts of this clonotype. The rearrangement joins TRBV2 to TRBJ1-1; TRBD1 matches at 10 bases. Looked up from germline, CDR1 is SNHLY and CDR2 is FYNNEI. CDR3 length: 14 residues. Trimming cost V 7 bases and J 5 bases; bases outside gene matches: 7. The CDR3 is CASTGGDRGTEAFF. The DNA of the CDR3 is TGTGCCAGCACGGGGGGGGACAGGGGTACTGAAGCTTTCTTT.

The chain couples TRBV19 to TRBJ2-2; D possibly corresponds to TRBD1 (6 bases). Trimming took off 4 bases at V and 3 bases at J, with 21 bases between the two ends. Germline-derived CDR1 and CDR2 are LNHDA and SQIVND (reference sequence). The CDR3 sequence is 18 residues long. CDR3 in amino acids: CASSKLAARGGYTGELFF. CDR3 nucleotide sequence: TGTGCCAGTAGTAAACTCGCCGCCAGGGGCGGATACACCGGGGAGCTGTTTTTT.

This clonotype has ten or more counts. The CDR3 loop is CASSVGRRGGGAFF. The CDR3 region has the DNA TGTGCCAGCAGTGTCGGCCGGAGAGGAGGGGGGGCTTTCTTT. The chain couples TRBV2 to TRBJ1-1; TRBD1 is a possible D gene (6 bases). Per germline, CDR1 SNHLY and CDR2 FYNNEI. The CDR3 spans 14 residues. V lost 4 bases and J 11 bases, leaving 20 bases between the germline ends.